The clone carrying this TCR beta chain is medium-sized in the sample. The CDR3 is 12 residues long. Per the germline V gene, CDR1 is MNHEY and CDR2 is SMNVEV (reference sequence). After removal of 6 bases from V and 7 bases from J, the junction contained 0 bases not matched to a gene. The sample belongs to a study of human T cells and chemical hapten exposure. The overall study: While the approximately 24-week study was under way, patients received diphenylcyclopropenone on the scalp every week. The variation in per-sample TCR yields arose mainly from small differences in pooled library volumes.

Time point reported: pre-sensitization, week 0. Treatment in this sample: therapeutic diphenylcyclopropenone sensitization with weekly scalp DPC. Using its own MiXCR run on the RACE reads, TCRdb lists one record per CDR3 protein. Of 40,000 to 50,000 distinct CDR3 sequences in the sample, 9.5% to 15% were seen once. The starting material was whole blood, obtained in connection with sensitization to the hapten diphenylcyclopropenone (DPC). The chain joins TRBV27 to TRBJ2-1; 10 positions agree with TRBD2. The sequence was obtained from a woman aged 30 to 39 with alopecia areata. Some clones in this sample may be carry-over from other donors' samples. The CDR3, as DNA: TGTGCCAGCAGACTAGCGGGAAATGAGCAGTTCTTC. Translation gives CASRLAGNEQFF.